The present T cell receptor beta chain was sequenced within a study of T cell responses to AZD1222 COVID-19 vaccine. Comment on this clone: Its antigen is currently unknown.

Study conclusions and caveats: Regions 160-218 and 743-854 held dominance among vaccine-associated CD4 TCRs, which spanned spike. Donors were chiefly white British, with a greater number of females, and clonal diversity was perhaps underestimated. Baseline serostatus was positive in only a handful of AZD1222 recipients.

TCRdb's table, derived via immunoSEQ multiplex PCR, lists solely in-frame clones and lacks some. The profile shows about 270,000 clones, 94% of them singletons. Germline V gene lookup returns CDR1 MNHNS and CDR2 SASEGT. Trimming removed 2 bases from V and 0 bases from J, with 11 bases in between. This CDR3 has 16 residues. Sequencing used peripheral blood, obtained 28 days after the second AZD1222 dose. The clonotype comes from an adult who received the AZD1222 COVID-19 vaccine. This chain links TRBV6-1 with TRBJ2-1, with TRBD1 as a possible D gene (5 bases). The CDR3 here is CASSENYRSSYNEQFF. DNA of the CDR3: TGTGCCAGCAGTGAAAATTACAGGAGCTCCTACAATGAGCAGTTCTTC.